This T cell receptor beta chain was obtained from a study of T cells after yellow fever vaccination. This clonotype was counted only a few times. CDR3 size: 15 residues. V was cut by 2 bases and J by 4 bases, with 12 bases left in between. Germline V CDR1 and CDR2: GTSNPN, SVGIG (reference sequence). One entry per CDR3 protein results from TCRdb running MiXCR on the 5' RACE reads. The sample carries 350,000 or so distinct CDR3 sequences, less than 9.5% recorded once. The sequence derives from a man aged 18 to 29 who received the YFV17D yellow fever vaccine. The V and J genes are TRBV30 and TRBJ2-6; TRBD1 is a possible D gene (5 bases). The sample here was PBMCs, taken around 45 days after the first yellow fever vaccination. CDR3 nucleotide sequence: TGTGCCTGGAGTCCGACCAGGGCCGGGGCCAACGTCCTGACTTTC. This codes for CAWSPTRAGANVLTF.